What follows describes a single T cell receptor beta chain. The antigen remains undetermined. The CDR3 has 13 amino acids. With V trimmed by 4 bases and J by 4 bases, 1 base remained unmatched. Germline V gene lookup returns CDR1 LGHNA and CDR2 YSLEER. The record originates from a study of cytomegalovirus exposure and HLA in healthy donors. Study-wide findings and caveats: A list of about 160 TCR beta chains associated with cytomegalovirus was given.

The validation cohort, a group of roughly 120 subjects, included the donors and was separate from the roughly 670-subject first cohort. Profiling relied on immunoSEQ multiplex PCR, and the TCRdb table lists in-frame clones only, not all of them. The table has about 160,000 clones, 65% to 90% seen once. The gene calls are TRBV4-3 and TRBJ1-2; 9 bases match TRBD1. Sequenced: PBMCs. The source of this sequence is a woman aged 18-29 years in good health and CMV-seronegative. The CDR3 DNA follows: TGCGCCAGCAGCCCGACAGGGGGCTATGGCTACACCTTC. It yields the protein CASSPTGGYGYTF.